This T cell receptor beta chain was sequenced for a study of blood T cells in healthy people across ages. The overall study: Template switching picked up about one barcoded beta molecule for each two T cells.

Alongside a J-beta primer mix, a sample-barcoded 5' primer served in a second PCR lasting roughly 7 to 11 cycles. CDR3-containing paired-end reads numbered at least 2.5 million in each sample. TCRdb redid the calling of the 5' RACE reads with MiXCR, one entry per CDR3 protein. The sample includes roughly 410,000 distinct CDR3 sequences, more than 45% of them seen just once. Overall study results and limits: PBMCs were not sorted, which prevented a conclusive comparison of naive versus antigen-experienced cells. Compared with aged donors, long-lived donors showed fewer expanded clones, suggesting selection.

Turning to this clonotype: Its antigen is unknown.

The origin of this receptor is a man aged 60-69 years in good health. What was sequenced was blood.

Here the CDR3 DNA reads TGTGCCAGCAGTTTAGCGGCCAGGGAGAATGAGCAGTTCTTC. Translated, it gives CASSLAARENEQFF. The genes are TRBV12-3 or TRBV12-4 and TRBJ2-1; D is perhaps TRBD1 or TRBD2 (5 bases each). The CDR3 covers 14 residues. V was cut by 0 bases and J by 7 bases, with 10 bases left in between.